This TCR beta chain was obtained from a study of blood T cell repertoires in COVID-19. Study overall: The origin of the acute and convalescent COVID-19 samples was the United States, Italy and Spain. PBMCs, B-cell-depleted T cells, or T cells provided the cDNA or gDNA that made up the material.

Study processing details: For nucleated cells, counts were estimated from reference gene primer amplification. Profiled with immunoSEQ multiplex PCR; TCRdb holds only in-frame clones, not every one. Clone size and the V and J calls come from that table; the DNA yielded D and trimming. The table includes about 140,000 clones, approximately 85% detected once. Germline lookup yields CDR1 KGHSH and CDR2 LQKENI. CDR3 length equals 15 residues. With 5 bases removed from V and 4 bases from J, the gap between germline ends came to 17 bases. The receptor's source is a man aged 50-59 years with acute or convalescent COVID-19. Sequencing was performed on peripheral blood. The J gene is TRBJ1-2, the V gene TRBV18; possibly TRBD1 for D (5 bases). DNA for the CDR3: TGTGCCAGCTCAGCCGACAGCCACCCTCGCTATGGCTACACCTTC. It encodes CASSADSHPRYGYTF. The full variable domain, its missing parts supplied by reference TRBV18 and TRBJ1-2, is NAGVMQNPRHLVRRRGQEARLRCSPMKGHSHVYWYRQLPEEGLKFMVYLQKENIIDESGMPKERFSAEFPKEGPSILRIQQVVRGDSAAYFCASSADSHPRYGYTFGSGTRLTVV.